A selection of T cell receptor beta chains follows, all from one sample in a study of T-cell reconstitution after alpha-beta-depleted transplantation in children. One entry per CDR3 protein results from TCRdb running MiXCR on the PCR reads. Among roughly 120,000 distinct CDR3 sequences listed, more than 20% were seen once. Material: PBMCs, mostly from graft donor cells, obtained 180 days after TCRalphabeta/CD19-depleted stem cell transplant. These receptors all come from a male patient under 10 years old who had a stem cell transplant for chronic granulomatous disease, so the T cells may come from the graft donor. Each CDR3 is given with its conserved first and last residue. D genes are given only for firm matches. Clone size appears in some rows only: once, few, many, or a class for an expanded clone.

CDR3 protein: CASSRTGGYSPLHF
CDR3 DNA: TGTGCCAGCAGTAGGACAGGGGGGTATTCACCCCTCCACTTT
D gene: TRBD1
V gene: TRBV12-3/TRBV12-4
J gene: TRBJ1-6
clone size: many

CDR3 protein: CASSWERTGELFF
CDR3 DNA: TGTGCCAGCAGTTGGGAACGGACCGGGGAGCTGTTTTTT
D gene: -
V gene: TRBV12-3/TRBV12-4
J gene: TRBJ2-2
clone size: -

CDR3 protein: CASSLGDAVHEQYF
CDR3 DNA: TGTGCCAGCAGCTTAGGCGACGCTGTCCACGAGCAGTACTTC
D gene: -
V gene: TRBV7-9
J gene: TRBJ2-7
clone size: few

CDR3 protein: CASRTGGGGNEKLFF
CDR3 DNA: TGTGCCAGCCGGACAGGGGGCGGCGGTAATGAAAAACTGTTTTTT
D gene: TRBD1
V gene: TRBV6-1
J gene: TRBJ1-4
clone size: few

CDR3 protein: CASSQRVPYEQYF
CDR3 DNA: TGTGCCAGCAGCCAGCGGGTCCCCTACGAGCAGTACTTC
D gene: -
V gene: TRBV7-2
J gene: TRBJ2-7
clone size: -

CDR3 protein: CASSQDINTGTRQETQYF
CDR3 DNA: TGTGCCAGCAGCCAGGACATTAATACCGGGACTAGGCAAGAGACCCAGTACTTC
D gene: TRBD2
V gene: TRBV4-2
J gene: TRBJ2-5
clone size: -

CDR3 protein: CASSFLSAGGSGLGQETQYF
CDR3 DNA: TGTGCCAGCAGCTTCCTAAGCGCAGGGGGCAGCGGTCTTGGACAAGAGACCCAGTACTTC
D gene: TRBD1
V gene: TRBV7-2
J gene: TRBJ2-5
clone size: many

CDR3 protein: CASSLSGRVPGELFF
CDR3 DNA: TGTGCCAGCAGTTTAAGCGGGAGGGTACCGGGGGAGCTGTTTTTT
D gene: TRBD2
V gene: TRBV12-3/TRBV12-4
J gene: TRBJ2-2
clone size: few

CDR3 protein: CASSLVTGLAGATYNEQFF
CDR3 DNA: TGTGCCAGCAGCTTAGTGACCGGTCTAGCGGGAGCTACCTACAATGAGCAGTTCTTC
D gene: TRBD2
V gene: TRBV11-2
J gene: TRBJ2-1
clone size: few

CDR3 protein: CASSIKQGMGNTEAFF
CDR3 DNA: TGTGCCAGTAGTATAAAGCAGGGGATGGGGAACACTGAAGCTTTCTTT
D gene: -
V gene: TRBV19
J gene: TRBJ1-1
clone size: -

CDR3 protein: CASSVDRANYGYTF
CDR3 DNA: TGTGCCAGCAGCGTAGACCGCGCTAACTATGGCTACACCTTC
D gene: -
V gene: TRBV9
J gene: TRBJ1-2
clone size: few

CDR3 protein: CASRGQGYEQYF
CDR3 DNA: TGTGCCAGCAGGGGACAGGGCTACGAGCAGTACTTC
D gene: TRBD1
V gene: TRBV7-2
J gene: TRBJ2-7
clone size: many

CDR3 protein: CASSLALGREASNEQFF
CDR3 DNA: TGTGCCAGCAGCTTGGCCTTAGGGAGGGAGGCCTCCAATGAGCAGTTCTTC
D gene: TRBD2
V gene: TRBV5-6
J gene: TRBJ2-1
clone size: -

CDR3 protein: CASSPQRTFTDTQYF
CDR3 DNA: TGTGCCAGCAGTCCTCAACGGACCTTCACAGATACGCAGTATTTT
D gene: -
V gene: TRBV12-3/TRBV12-4
J gene: TRBJ2-3
clone size: few

CDR3 protein: CSARQGQSPYGQFF
CDR3 DNA: TGCAGTGCTAGACAGGGACAGTCGCCGTACGGGCAGTTCTTC
D gene: TRBD1
V gene: TRBV20-1
J gene: TRBJ2-1
clone size: many

CDR3 protein: CASRPGLGIYEQYF
CDR3 DNA: TGTGCCAGCAGACCGGGACTAGGGATCTACGAGCAGTACTTC
D gene: TRBD2
V gene: TRBV11-2
J gene: TRBJ2-7
clone size: few

CDR3 protein: CASSLAGADTQYF
CDR3 DNA: TGTGCCAGCAGCTTAGCGGGCGCAGATACGCAGTATTTT
D gene: -
V gene: TRBV7-9
J gene: TRBJ2-3
clone size: many

CDR3 protein: CASLGGGELFF
CDR3 DNA: TGTGCCAGCCTAGGGGGTGGGGAGCTGTTTTTT
D gene: -
V gene: TRBV19
J gene: TRBJ2-2
clone size: -

CDR3 protein: CASSPTGPPYFF
CDR3 DNA: TGTGCCAGCAGCCCAACTGGACCACCATACTTCTTC
D gene: -
V gene: TRBV12-3/TRBV12-4
J gene: TRBJ2-1
clone size: many

CDR3 protein: CASSRGRTSYEQYF
CDR3 DNA: TGTGCCAGCTCACGTGGACGGACCTCCTACGAGCAGTACTTC
D gene: -
V gene: TRBV18
J gene: TRBJ2-7
clone size: once

CDR3 protein: CSASQGASQPQHF
CDR3 DNA: TGCAGTGCTAGCCAGGGGGCAAGTCAGCCCCAGCATTTT
D gene: TRBD1
V gene: TRBV20-1
J gene: TRBJ1-5
clone size: few

CDR3 protein: CASSLVPTGTGYNEQFF
CDR3 DNA: TGCGCCAGCAGCTTGGTACCTACCGGGACAGGGTACAATGAGCAGTTCTTC
D gene: TRBD1
V gene: TRBV5-1
J gene: TRBJ2-1
clone size: -

CDR3 protein: CASSLHGDQPQHF
CDR3 DNA: TGTGCCAGCAGCTTACATGGGGATCAGCCCCAGCATTTT
D gene: -
V gene: TRBV7-2
J gene: TRBJ1-5
clone size: -

CDR3 protein: CASGERGVPHEQYF
CDR3 DNA: TGCGCCAGCGGGGAACGAGGGGTACCCCACGAGCAGTACTTC
D gene: -
V gene: TRBV5-1
J gene: TRBJ2-7
clone size: few

CDR3 protein: CASSRDRWGTDTQYF
CDR3 DNA: TGTGCCAGCAGCCGAGACAGGTGGGGCACAGATACGCAGTATTTT
D gene: -
V gene: TRBV7-2
J gene: TRBJ2-3
clone size: -

CDR3 protein: CASSLGPTTSGTQETQYF
CDR3 DNA: TGTGCCAGCAGCTTAGGTCCCACGACTAGCGGGACCCAAGAGACCCAGTACTTC
D gene: TRBD2
V gene: TRBV11-1
J gene: TRBJ2-5
clone size: -

CDR3 protein: CSTLGTVNTEAFF
CDR3 DNA: TGCAGTACCCTCGGGACAGTGAACACTGAAGCTTTCTTT
D gene: TRBD1
V gene: TRBV20-1
J gene: TRBJ1-1
clone size: many

CDR3 protein: CASRLRRVRTDTQYF
CDR3 DNA: TGTGCCAGCCGCCTTAGGCGGGTCAGGACAGATACGCAGTATTTT
D gene: -
V gene: TRBV7-8
J gene: TRBJ2-3
clone size: many

CDR3 protein: CASSLVFRVGETQYF
CDR3 DNA: TGCGCCAGCAGCTTGGTCTTTAGGGTTGGGGAGACCCAGTACTTC
D gene: -
V gene: TRBV5-1
J gene: TRBJ2-5
clone size: -

CDR3 protein: CASPSVWNEQFF
CDR3 DNA: TGTGCCAGCCCGAGTGTTTGGAATGAGCAGTTCTTC
D gene: -
V gene: TRBV7-9
J gene: TRBJ2-1
clone size: many

CDR3 protein: CASSQDSGANTEAFF
CDR3 DNA: TGCGCCAGCAGCCAAGATTCGGGGGCGAACACTGAAGCTTTCTTT
D gene: -
V gene: TRBV4-3
J gene: TRBJ1-1
clone size: few

CDR3 protein: CSAPDRGGTDTQYF
CDR3 DNA: TGCAGTGCGCCGGACAGGGGGGGCACAGATACGCAGTATTTT
D gene: TRBD1
V gene: TRBV20-1
J gene: TRBJ2-3
clone size: few

CDR3 protein: CASSLSGRSTGELFF
CDR3 DNA: TGCGCCAGCAGCTTGTCAGGGCGGAGCACCGGGGAGCTGTTTTTT
D gene: -
V gene: TRBV5-1
J gene: TRBJ2-2
clone size: many

CDR3 protein: CSAEGDKNVSPLHF
CDR3 DNA: TGCAGTGCCGAGGGCGACAAAAACGTTTCACCCCTCCACTTT
D gene: -
V gene: TRBV20-1
J gene: TRBJ1-6
clone size: many

CDR3 protein: CSASAIASGRGGLLSYEQYF
CDR3 DNA: TGCAGTGCTAGTGCAATCGCTAGCGGGAGGGGAGGCCTCCTGTCCTACGAGCAGTACTTC
D gene: TRBD2
V gene: TRBV20-1
J gene: TRBJ2-7
clone size: few

CDR3 protein: CASSPGLLYEQYF
CDR3 DNA: TGTGCCAGCAGTCCTGGACTTCTGTACGAGCAGTACTTC
D gene: -
V gene: TRBV27
J gene: TRBJ2-7
clone size: -

CDR3 protein: CASSLAGEQYF
CDR3 DNA: TGTGCCAGCAGCTTGGCAGGCGAGCAGTACTTC
D gene: -
V gene: TRBV5-5
J gene: TRBJ2-7
clone size: few

CDR3 protein: CASSPTDASGANVLTF
CDR3 DNA: TGTGCCAGCTCACCAACAGACGCTTCTGGGGCCAACGTCCTGACTTTC
D gene: -
V gene: TRBV18
J gene: TRBJ2-6
clone size: few

CDR3 protein: CASSLGLLAKNIQYF
CDR3 DNA: TGTGCCAGCAGTTTGGGACTACTAGCCAAAAACATTCAGTACTTC
D gene: TRBD2
V gene: TRBV12-3/TRBV12-4
J gene: TRBJ2-4
clone size: -

CDR3 protein: CSRLASGNNEQFF
CDR3 DNA: TGCAGTCGACTTGCTAGCGGAAACAATGAGCAGTTCTTC
D gene: TRBD2
V gene: TRBV20-1
J gene: TRBJ2-1
clone size: many

CDR3 protein: CSVESARSYGYTF
CDR3 DNA: TGCAGCGTTGAATCGGCCAGGTCCTATGGCTACACCTTC
D gene: -
V gene: TRBV29-1
J gene: TRBJ1-2
clone size: many

CDR3 protein: CATSSGGLNTEAFF
CDR3 DNA: TGCGCCACCAGCTCAGGGGGCCTCAACACTGAAGCTTTCTTT
D gene: TRBD1
V gene: TRBV5-1
J gene: TRBJ1-1
clone size: -

CDR3 protein: CASSLNGHTEAFF
CDR3 DNA: TGTGCCAGCAGCTTAAACGGTCACACTGAAGCTTTCTTT
D gene: -
V gene: TRBV7-2
J gene: TRBJ1-1
clone size: -

CDR3 protein: CSARAGGTNEKLFF
CDR3 DNA: TGCAGTGCTAGAGCAGGGGGGACTAATGAAAAACTGTTTTTT
D gene: TRBD1
V gene: TRBV20-1
J gene: TRBJ1-4
clone size: medium-sized

CDR3 protein: CASSSGVSKADTQYF
CDR3 DNA: TGTGCCAGCAGCTCTGGGGTTTCCAAGGCAGATACGCAGTATTTT
D gene: -
V gene: TRBV7-9
J gene: TRBJ2-3
clone size: many

CDR3 protein: CASTGQGSGTDTQYF
CDR3 DNA: TGCGCCAGCACCGGACAGGGTTCAGGCACAGATACGCAGTATTTT
D gene: TRBD1
V gene: TRBV5-1
J gene: TRBJ2-3
clone size: -

CDR3 protein: CASSPTGTEYEQYF
CDR3 DNA: TGTGCCAGCAGCCCGACCGGGACAGAGTACGAGCAGTACTTC
D gene: TRBD1
V gene: TRBV9
J gene: TRBJ2-7
clone size: few

CDR3 protein: CSVPWGRRLLLAKNSQYF
CDR3 DNA: TGCAGCGTTCCGTGGGGGAGGAGACTTTTACTAGCCAAAAACAGTCAGTACTTC
D gene: -
V gene: TRBV29-1
J gene: TRBJ2-4
clone size: few

CDR3 protein: CSARGGEGGNSPLHF
CDR3 DNA: TGCAGTGCTAGGGGTGGGGAGGGCGGCAATTCACCCCTCCACTTT
D gene: -
V gene: TRBV20-1
J gene: TRBJ1-6
clone size: many

CDR3 protein: CASSQGDGEANYGYTF
CDR3 DNA: TGTGCCAGCAGCCAAGGGGACGGTGAAGCTAACTATGGCTACACCTTC
D gene: -
V gene: TRBV4-2
J gene: TRBJ1-2
clone size: once

CDR3 protein: CASSQRLAGDTGELFF
CDR3 DNA: TGTGCCAGCAGCCAACGACTAGCGGGGGACACCGGGGAGCTGTTTTTT
D gene: TRBD2
V gene: TRBV7-6
J gene: TRBJ2-2
clone size: -